This T cell receptor beta chain was sequenced in a study of T-cell memory formation after mild COVID-19. Across the study: There were largely donor-specific TCR clusters. Study findings and constraints: Contracting clones from day 15 to 85 had balanced CD4/CD8; later expanders favoured CD4+.

TCR alpha and TCR beta cDNA libraries carrying sample barcodes and UMIs were produced by 5'RACE using constant-segment primers. TCRdb ran MiXCR on the 5' RACE reads and lists one entry per CDR3 protein. The table includes about 400,000 distinct CDR3 sequences, approximately 15% detected once. This clonotype was seen only a few times. Its cognate antigen is unknown. Sequenced sample: PBMCs or a T cell subset sorted from them (not recorded which). This clonotype originated in a man younger than 35 who had mild COVID-19 (a few samples of this study predate the infection). Cell type and time point are not known.

The CDR3 loop reads CASSLGVTPKETQYF. The CDR3 region has the DNA TGTGCCAGCAGCTTAGGAGTCACGCCGAAAGAGACCCAGTACTTC. This chain connects TRBV7-7 to TRBJ2-5; unclear D gene. Trimming removed 1 base at V and 3 bases at J, with 12 bases between. The germline V gene has CDR1 SSHAT and CDR2 FNYEAQ (reference sequence). The CDR3 is 15 residues long.